This entry is about one T cell receptor (beta chain). The data were obtained in a study of Ad26.COV2.S vaccination and SARS-CoV-2 variants. Across the study: By the intramuscular route, Ad26.COV2.S was given once, or twice 56 days apart.

Sequencing used immunoSEQ multiplex PCR; TCRdb keeps in-frame clones, though not all of them. The sample contains about 420,000 clones, around 89% of which appear only once. Treatment specified: 15 to 20 received Ad26.COV2.S at low or high dose, single or two shots; about five received placebo; per-sample allocation not given. Samples were taken on day 63 after the first vaccine or placebo injection. Germline V gives CDR1 KGHSH, CDR2 LQKENI. This CDR3 region has 13 residues. Trimming removed 0 bases from V and 7 bases from J, with 7 bases in between. Sequencing used peripheral blood, obtained in a trial of Ad26.COV2.S vaccine versus placebo. This TCR derives from a person between 18 and 60 years old who received the Ad26.COV2.S COVID-19 vaccine or a placebo. This sequence joins TRBV18 and TRBJ2-1; D is uncertain. The CDR3 sequence: CASSPPDLNEQFF. The CDR3 nucleotides read TGTGCCAGCTCACCACCGGATCTTAATGAGCAGTTCTTC.